Following are 16 T cell receptor beta chains from one sample sequenced in a study of long-term antiretroviral therapy in people with HIV. Samples were assayed with immunoSEQ v3.0 at survey level. Assay used: immunoSEQ multiplex PCR; TCRdb lists only in-frame clones, some missing. The table includes about 35,000 clones, about 93% detected once. Specimen: unsorted PBMCs, collected 4.1 years after starting antiretroviral therapy. The receptors were sampled from a woman in her fifties or sixties with HIV.

CDR3 residues: CAWSRAGGSYEQYF. The CDR3 nucleotides are TGTGCCTGGAGTCGGGCAGGGGGTTCCTACGAGCAGTACTTC. This rearrangement joins TRBV30 to TRBJ2-7, with 7 nucleotides matching TRBD1. The CDR3 contains 14 residues. In germline, CDR1 is GTSNPN, CDR2 SVGIG (reference sequence). With 2 bases clipped from V and 1 base from J, the junction kept 5 bases outside the gene matches.

This sequence joins TRBV5-1 and TRBJ2-5; no clear D gene. The germline V gene encodes CDR1 SGHRS and CDR2 YFSETQ. V lost 3 bases to trimming and J lost 2 bases, with 8 bases between them. The CDR3 loop spans 13 amino acids. CDR3 sequence: CASSSGPQETQYF. The CDR3 DNA is TGCGCCAGCAGCTCGGGTCCTCAAGAGACCCAGTACTTC.

The chain combines TRBV9 with TRBJ1-6, with D perhaps TRBD1 (5 bases). Trimming removed 4 bases from V and 7 bases from J, with 18 bases in between. The germline V gene encodes CDR1 SGDLS and CDR2 YYNGEE. The CDR3 spans 16 residues. CDR3 in DNA: TGTGCCAGCAGCTCTCCGACTAGGGGTGAAAATTCACCCCTCCACTTT. Translating gives CASSSPTRGENSPLHF.

The chain uses TRBV4-1 and TRBJ2-1; a possible D gene is TRBD2 (5 bases). Per the germline V gene, CDR1 is MGHRA and CDR2 is YSYEKL. V shed 6 bases and J shed 9 bases, with 12 bases lying between them. The CDR3 is 12 residues long. DNA of the CDR3: TGCGCCAGCAGACCAACTGGAGGTGAGCAGTTCTTC. It codes for CASRPTGGEQFF.

This chain links TRBV4-3 with TRBJ1-2, with a tentative D call TRBD1 (5 bases). Germline CDR1 is LGHNA and CDR2 is YSLEER. CDR3 length: 15 residues. V was trimmed by 4 bases and J by 4 bases, leaving 16 bases between them. The CDR3 coding sequence is TGCGCCAGCAGCCCCTCCCGGGCGGGGGGCTATGGCTACACCTTC. It encodes CASSPSRAGGYGYTF.

CDR3 loop: CASKGTGSSYEQYF. The CDR3 bases are TGTGCCAGCAAAGGGACAGGATCGTCCTACGAGCAGTACTTC. The genes are TRBV6-1 and TRBJ2-7; 8 bases map to TRBD1. Germline V CDR1 and CDR2: MNHNS, SASEGT. The CDR3 consists of 14 residues. The trim removed 7 bases at V and 1 base at J, leaving 6 bases unmatched.

With regard to this clone: This same CDR3 is encoded by further DNA sequences in the sample. V usage is TRBV4-3 and J usage is TRBJ2-1, with 9 bases aligning to TRBD2. The CDR3 has 16 amino acids. CDR1 is LGHNA, CDR2 YSLEER, per germline. The V segment lost 2 bases and the J segment 6 bases; nucleotides outside the gene matches: 8. The CDR3 DNA sequence: TGCGCCAGCAGCCAATCCCTGGCGGGGGGGCTCAATGAGCAGTTCTTC. Its protein is CASSQSLAGGLNEQFF.

The gene calls are TRBV6-5 and TRBJ1-5, with 8 bases aligning to TRBD1. This CDR3 is built from 13 residues. Trimming removed 4 bases from V and 10 bases from J; junction bases left unmatched: 6. Germline CDR1 is MNHEY and CDR2 is SVGAGI. The CDR3 spells CASSSFGQGPQHF. Written as DNA, the CDR3 is TGTGCCAGCAGTTCATTTGGACAGGGACCCCAGCATTTT.

This clone was observed a few times. This chain links TRBV7-3 with TRBJ2-5, with TRBD2 matching 11 bases. This CDR3 contains 15 residues. CDR1 and CDR2 (germline): SGHTA, FQGTGA. The J segment lost 2 bases and the V segment lost 4 bases, leaving 3 bases of the junction unmatched. The CDR3 here is CASSSSGGPQETQYF. CDR3 DNA: TGTGCCAGCAGCTCTAGCGGGGGGCCACAAGAGACCCAGTACTTC.

This clone is labeled as large (0.1 to 1%). The chain combines TRBV6-1 with TRBJ1-2, with TRBD1 identical over 7 bases. The CDR3 consists of 15 residues. Looked up from germline, CDR1 is MNHNS and CDR2 is SASEGT. After removal of 4 bases from V and 4 bases from J, the junction contained 9 bases not matched to a gene. CDR3 loop: CASSVEGAPPYGYTF. The CDR3 DNA follows: TGTGCCAGCAGTGTTGAGGGGGCGCCCCCCTATGGCTACACCTTC.

The gene calls are TRBV29-1 and TRBJ2-5; D is unresolved. The germline V and J ends were trimmed by 4 bases and 5 bases, with 11 bases remaining between them. Germline assignment: CDR1 SQVTM and CDR2 ANQGSEA. The CDR3 totals 12 residues. CDR3 nucleotides: TGCAGCGTTGCTTCAGGAGCTGAGACCCAGTACTTC. It encodes CSVASGAETQYF. The full variable domain, its missing parts supplied by reference TRBV29-1 and TRBJ2-5, is SAVISQKPSRDICQRGTSLTIQCQVDSQVTMMFWYRQQPGQSLTLIATANQGSEATYESGFVIDKFPISRPNLTFSTLTVSNMSPEDSSIYLCSVASGAETQYFGPGTRLLVL.

The chain recombines TRBV27 with TRBJ2-1; D ambiguous. Looked up from germline, CDR1 is MNHEY and CDR2 is SMNVEV (reference sequence). This CDR3 has 13 amino acids. With 0 bases removed from V and 7 bases from J, the gap between germline ends came to 7 bases. For the CDR3, the DNA is TGTGCCAGCAGTTTATCCGTAGCAAATGAGCAGTTCTTC. Its protein product is CASSLSVANEQFF.

This CDR3 is CSVVPARSKAYEQYF. As DNA, the CDR3 is TGCAGCGTTGTACCCGCTAGAAGTAAGGCCTACGAGCAGTACTTC. The V call is TRBV29-1, the J call TRBJ2-7; unclear D gene. This CDR3 comprises 15 residues. V was cut by 4 bases and J by 2 bases, with 18 bases left in between. CDR1 SQVTM and CDR2 ANQGSEA come from the germline V gene.

V usage is TRBV10-3 and J usage is TRBJ2-7, with TRBD1 identical over 11 bases. Germline V lookup: CDR1 ENHRY, CDR2 SYGVKD. The CDR3 sequence is 15 residues long. V was clipped by 6 bases and J by 3 bases; unmatched bases: 7. The CDR3 region is CAISGRDRGGYEQYF. DNA of the CDR3: TGTGCCATCAGCGGGAGGGACAGGGGGGGCTACGAGCAGTACTTC.

The J gene is TRBJ2-2, the V gene TRBV6-5; no clear D gene. Looked up from germline, CDR1 is MNHEY and CDR2 is SVGAGI. CDR3 length equals 14 residues. The V and J ends lost 7 bases and 3 bases respectively, with 12 bases between them. This chain's CDR3 is CASTSQTDTGELFF. DNA of the CDR3: TGTGCCAGCACCTCCCAGACGGACACCGGGGAGCTGTTTTTT.

This rearrangement joins TRBV7-2 to TRBJ2-3; possible D gene TRBD2, 6 bases. V dropped 1 base and J dropped 0 bases, with 20 bases sitting between them. The germline V gene encodes CDR1 SGHTA and CDR2 FQGNSA. This CDR3 region has 19 residues. CDR3 protein: CASSLVWSAGLASTDTQYF. In DNA, the CDR3 is TGTGCCAGCAGCTTAGTATGGTCGGCGGGGCTTGCTAGCACAGATACGCAGTATTTT. Full variable domain (rest looked up from reference TRBV7-2 and TRBJ2-3): GAGVSQSPSNKVTEKGKDVELRCDPISGHTALYWYRQSLGQGLEFLIYFQGNSAPDKSGLPSDRFSAERTGGSVSTLTIQRTQQEDSAVYLCASSLVWSAGLASTDTQYFGPGTRLTVL.